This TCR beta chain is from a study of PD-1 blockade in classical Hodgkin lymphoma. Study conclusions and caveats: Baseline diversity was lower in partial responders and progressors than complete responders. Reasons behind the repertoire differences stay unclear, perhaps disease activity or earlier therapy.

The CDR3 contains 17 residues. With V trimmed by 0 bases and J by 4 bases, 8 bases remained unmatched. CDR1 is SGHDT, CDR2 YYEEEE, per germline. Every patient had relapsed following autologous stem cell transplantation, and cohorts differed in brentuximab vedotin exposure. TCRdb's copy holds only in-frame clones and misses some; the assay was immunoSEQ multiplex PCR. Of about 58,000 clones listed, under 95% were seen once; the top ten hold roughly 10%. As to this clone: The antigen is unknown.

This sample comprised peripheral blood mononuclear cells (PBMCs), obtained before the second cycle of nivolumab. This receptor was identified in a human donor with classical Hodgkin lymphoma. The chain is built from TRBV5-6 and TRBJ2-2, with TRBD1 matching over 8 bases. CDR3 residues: CASSLVGRGPLTGELFF. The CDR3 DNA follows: TGTGCCAGCAGCTTGGTAGGCAGGGGGCCCCTCACCGGGGAGCTGTTTTTT.